These 14 T cell receptor beta chains came from one sample sequenced in a study of blood T cell repertoires in COVID-19. TCRdb keeps only in-frame clones here, not all; method: immunoSEQ multiplex PCR. The sample holds 200,000 to 250,000 clones, around 90% seen once. Sequenced: PBMCs or T cells enriched from blood (not recorded which). Source of these receptors: a woman aged 50 to 60 who had recovered from COVID-19.

This chain links TRBV4-3 with TRBJ2-1; 13 bases are a match to TRBD2. This CDR3 region has 16 residues. V lost 1 base, J lost 7 bases, and 4 bases stayed unmatched. Germline V gene data show CDR1 as LGHNA and CDR2 as YSLEER. CDR3 loop: CASSQGTSGRLNEQFF. Here the CDR3 DNA reads TGCGCCAGCAGCCAAGGGACTAGCGGGAGATTAAATGAGCAGTTCTTC.

The chain is built from TRBV19 and TRBJ2-3, with D unresolved. This CDR3 spans 13 amino acids. Trimming took 4 bases from V and 4 from J, leaving 9 bases between them. Germline values: CDR1 LNHDA, CDR2 SQIVND (reference sequence). Here the CDR3 DNA reads TGTGCCAGTAGTACCAGGATAGCAGATACGCAGTATTTT. It specifies CASSTRIADTQYF. Complete variable domain (other parts from reference TRBV19 and TRBJ2-3): DGGITQSPKYLFRKEGQNVTLSCEQNLNHDAMYWYRQDPGQGLRLIYYSQIVNDFQKGDIAEGYSVSREKKESFPLTVTSAQKNPTAFYLCASSTRIADTQYFGPGTRLTVL.

The rearrangement links TRBV30 to TRBJ1-2; D remains ambiguous. Germline V gene data show CDR1 as GTSNPN and CDR2 as SVGIG (reference sequence). The CDR3 sequence is 13 residues long. With 3 bases removed from V and 4 bases from J, the gap between germline ends came to 12 bases. The CDR3 DNA sequence: TGTGCCTGGAGACCGTCACTTTTCTATGGCTACACCTTC. Translated: CAWRPSLFYGYTF.

The CDR3 DNA is TGTGCCAGCAGTTCTCGCGGCGGAGTCCTTGAGACCCAGTACTTC. It is translated as CASSSRGGVLETQYF. This chain links TRBV28 with TRBJ2-5; D remains unclear. Trimming pared 4 bases from V and 5 bases from J, leaving 17 bases between. The V gene's germline CDR1 is MDHEN and CDR2 SYDVKM. The CDR3 extends over 15 amino acids. Variable domain in full (rest from reference TRBV28 and TRBJ2-5): DVKVTQSSRYLVKRTGEKVFLECVQDMDHENMFWYRQDPGLGLRLIYFSYDVKMKEKGDIPEGYSVSREKKERFSLILESASTNQTSMYLCASSSRGGVLETQYFGPGTRLLVL.

This sequence joins TRBV28 and TRBJ1-4; 7 bases match TRBD1. With V trimmed by 5 bases and J by 6 bases, 9 bases remained unmatched. The V gene's germline CDR1 is MDHEN and CDR2 SYDVKM. The CDR3 totals 15 residues. The chain's CDR3 is CASSPPRQGHEKLFF. In DNA, the CDR3 is TGTGCCAGCAGTCCACCGAGACAGGGCCATGAAAAACTGTTTTTT.

The rearrangement joins TRBV27 to TRBJ2-2, with 8 nucleotides matching TRBD1. The length of the CDR3 is 18 residues. Germline CDR1 is MNHEY and CDR2 is SMNVEV (reference sequence). With 7 bases clipped from V and 3 bases from J, the junction kept 16 bases outside the gene matches. The chain's CDR3 is CASTSVTGASAHTGELFF. CDR3 nucleotides: TGTGCCAGCACATCAGTGACAGGGGCTAGCGCGCACACCGGGGAGCTGTTTTTT.

The CDR3 sequence: CASSLQGQGINTEAFF. DNA for the CDR3: TGTGCCAGCAGTTTACAGGGACAGGGGATTAACACTGAAGCTTTCTTT. V is TRBV27 and J is TRBJ1-1, with 10 bases aligning to TRBD1. CDR1 and CDR2 from the germline V gene are MNHEY and SMNVEV (reference sequence). This CDR3 comprises 16 residues. V lost 2 bases to trimming and J lost 2 bases; unmatched junction nucleotides: 5.

The J gene is TRBJ2-3, the V gene TRBV5-1; the match to TRBD2 covers 8 bases. This CDR3 contains 15 residues. Trimming at V came to 0 bases and at J to 4 bases, leaving 4 bases not matched to a gene. CDR1 is SGHRS and CDR2 is YFSETQ in the germline V gene. In DNA form, the CDR3 reads TGCGCCAGCAGCTTGGCGGGAGGGCCGGCAGATACGCAGTATTTT. It encodes CASSLAGGPADTQYF.

The V gene is TRBV7-9, the J gene TRBJ2-7; possible D gene TRBD2, 6 bases. CDR1 is SEHNR and CDR2 is FQNEAQ in the germline V gene (reference sequence). CDR3 size: 15 residues. Deletions cut 10 bases from V and 2 bases from J, with 21 bases between. In DNA, the CDR3 is TGTGCCACCCCCGGTCTAAGACCGGGGGCCTACGAGCAGTACTTC. Protein product: CATPGLRPGAYEQYF.

This chain joins TRBV30 and TRBJ1-4; 11 nucleotides agree with TRBD1. Germline V gene sequence: CDR1 GTSNPN, CDR2 SVGIG (reference sequence). The CDR3 totals 16 residues. Trimming at V came to 1 base and at J to 7 bases, leaving 8 bases not matched to a gene. The DNA for the CDR3 is TGTGCCTGGAGTGCTACAACCGGGACAGGGGGTGAAAAACTGTTTTTT. It codes for CAWSATTGTGGEKLFF.

J is TRBJ1-5 and V is TRBV12-3 or TRBV12-4; D gene unclear. This CDR3 spans 13 amino acids. Trimming removed 5 bases from V and 4 bases from J, with 9 bases in between. The CDR3 nucleotides read TGTGCCAGCAGTGTGAACATTAATCAGCCCCAGCATTTT. It translates to CASSVNINQPQHF.

This clone was recorded a few times. The chain employs TRBV19 and TRBJ2-7, with D possibly being TRBD2 (6 bases). Deletions cut 5 bases from V and 3 bases from J, with 14 bases between. Germline V lookup: CDR1 LNHDA, CDR2 SQIVND (reference sequence). The CDR3 loop spans 14 amino acids. The CDR3 protein is CASSQTGTHYEQYF. In DNA form, the CDR3 reads TGTGCCAGTAGTCAAACCGGGACTCACTACGAGCAGTACTTC.

This clone was picked up a small number of times. The CDR3 DNA is TGTGCCAGCAGGGGCCGGGACAGGAACTCCTACGAGCAGTACTTC. It codes for CASRGRDRNSYEQYF. V and J are TRBV6-5 and TRBJ2-7; 8 nucleotides agree with TRBD1. The CDR3 is made up of 15 amino acids. V trimming: 6 bases; J trimming: 0 bases; junction bases outside the gene matches: 7. Per germline, CDR1 MNHEY and CDR2 SVGAGI.

The gene calls are TRBV13 and TRBJ2-7; 12 positions match TRBD2. Germline CDR1 PRHDT, CDR2 FYEKMQ (reference sequence). After removal of 5 bases from V and 3 bases from J, the junction contained 8 bases not matched to a gene. The CDR3 totals 16 residues. DNA for the CDR3: TGTGCCAGCAGCATTCGACTAGCGGGAGTTAGCTACGAGCAGTACTTC. Translation gives CASSIRLAGVSYEQYF. The full variable domain, with the rest looked up from reference TRBV13 and TRBJ2-7, is AAGVIQSPRHLIKEKRETATLKCYPIPRHDTVYWYQQGPGQDPQFLISFYEKMQSDKGSIPDRFSAQQFSDYHSELNMSSLELGDSALYFCASSIRLAGVSYEQYFGPGTRLTVT.